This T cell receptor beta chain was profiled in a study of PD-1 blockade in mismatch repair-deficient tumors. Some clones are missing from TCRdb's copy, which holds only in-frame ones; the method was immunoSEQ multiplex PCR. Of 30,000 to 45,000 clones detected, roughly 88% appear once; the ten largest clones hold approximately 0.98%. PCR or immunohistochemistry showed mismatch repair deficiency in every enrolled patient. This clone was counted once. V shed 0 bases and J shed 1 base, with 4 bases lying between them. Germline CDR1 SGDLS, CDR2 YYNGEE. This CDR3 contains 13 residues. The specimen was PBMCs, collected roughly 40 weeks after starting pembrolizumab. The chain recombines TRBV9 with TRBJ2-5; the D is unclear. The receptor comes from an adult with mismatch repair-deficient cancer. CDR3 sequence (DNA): TGTGCCAGCAGCGTAGCCCTCCAAGAGACCCAGTACTTC. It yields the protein CASSVALQETQYF.